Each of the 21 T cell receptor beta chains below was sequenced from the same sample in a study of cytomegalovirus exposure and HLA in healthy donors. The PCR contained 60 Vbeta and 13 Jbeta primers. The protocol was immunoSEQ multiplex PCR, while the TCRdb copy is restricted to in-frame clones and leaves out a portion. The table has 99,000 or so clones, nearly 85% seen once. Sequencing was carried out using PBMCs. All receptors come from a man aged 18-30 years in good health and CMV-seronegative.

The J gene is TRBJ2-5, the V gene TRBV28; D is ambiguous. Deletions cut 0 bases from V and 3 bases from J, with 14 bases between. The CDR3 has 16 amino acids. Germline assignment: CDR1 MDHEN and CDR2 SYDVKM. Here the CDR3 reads CASSLWGPNRKETQYF. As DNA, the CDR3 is TGTGCCAGCAGTTTATGGGGCCCGAACAGAAAAGAGACCCAGTACTTC.

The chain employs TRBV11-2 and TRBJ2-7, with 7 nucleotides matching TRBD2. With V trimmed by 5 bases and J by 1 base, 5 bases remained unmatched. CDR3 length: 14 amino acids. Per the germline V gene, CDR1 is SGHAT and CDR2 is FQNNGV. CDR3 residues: CASSRGGPSYEQYF. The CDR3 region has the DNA TGTGCCAGCAGCCGGGGAGGGCCGTCCTACGAGCAGTACTTC.

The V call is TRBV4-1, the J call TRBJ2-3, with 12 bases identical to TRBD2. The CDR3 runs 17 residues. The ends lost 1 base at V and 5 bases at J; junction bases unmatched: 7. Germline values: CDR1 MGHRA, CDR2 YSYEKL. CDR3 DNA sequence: TGCGCCAGCAGCCAAGTCGATATGGGACTAGCGGGAGATACGCAGTATTTT. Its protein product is CASSQVDMGLAGDTQYF.

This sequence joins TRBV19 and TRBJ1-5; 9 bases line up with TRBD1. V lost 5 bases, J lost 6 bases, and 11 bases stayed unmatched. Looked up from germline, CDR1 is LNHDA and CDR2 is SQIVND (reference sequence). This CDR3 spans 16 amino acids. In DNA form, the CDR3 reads TGTGCCAGTAGTTTTCTCCGGGACAGGGTGAGTCAGCCCCAGCATTTT. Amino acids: CASSFLRDRVSQPQHF.

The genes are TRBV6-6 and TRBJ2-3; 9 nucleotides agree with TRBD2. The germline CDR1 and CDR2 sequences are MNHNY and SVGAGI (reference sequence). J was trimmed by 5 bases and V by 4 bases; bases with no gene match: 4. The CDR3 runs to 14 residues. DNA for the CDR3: TGTGCCAGCAGTTGGGGACTAGCTGGAGATACGCAGTATTTT. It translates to CASSWGLAGDTQYF.

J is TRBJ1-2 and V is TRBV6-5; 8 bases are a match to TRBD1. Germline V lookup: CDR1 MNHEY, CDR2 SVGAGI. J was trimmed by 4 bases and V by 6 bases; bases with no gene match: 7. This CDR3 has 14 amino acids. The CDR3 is CASSPDRVPYGYTF. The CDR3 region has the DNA TGTGCCAGCAGCCCGGACAGGGTCCCCTATGGCTACACCTTC.

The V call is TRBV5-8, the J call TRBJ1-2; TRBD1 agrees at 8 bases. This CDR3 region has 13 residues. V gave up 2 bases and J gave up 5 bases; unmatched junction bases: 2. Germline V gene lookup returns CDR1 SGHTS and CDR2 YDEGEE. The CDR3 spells CASSFTGGYGYTF. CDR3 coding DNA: TGTGCCAGCAGCTTTACAGGGGGGTATGGCTACACCTTC.

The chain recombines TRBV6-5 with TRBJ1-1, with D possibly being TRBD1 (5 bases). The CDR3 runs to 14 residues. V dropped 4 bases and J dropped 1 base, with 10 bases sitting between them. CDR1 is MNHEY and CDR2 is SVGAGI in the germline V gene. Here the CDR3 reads CASSFLDTNTEAFF. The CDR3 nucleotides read TGTGCCAGCAGTTTTTTGGACACGAACACTGAAGCTTTCTTT.

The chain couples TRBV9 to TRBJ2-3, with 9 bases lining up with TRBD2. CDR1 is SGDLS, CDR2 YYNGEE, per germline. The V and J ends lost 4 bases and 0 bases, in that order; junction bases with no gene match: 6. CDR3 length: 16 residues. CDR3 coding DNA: TGTGCCAGCAGCCCGGGACTAGCATCTAGCACAGATACGCAGTATTTT. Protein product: CASSPGLASSTDTQYF.

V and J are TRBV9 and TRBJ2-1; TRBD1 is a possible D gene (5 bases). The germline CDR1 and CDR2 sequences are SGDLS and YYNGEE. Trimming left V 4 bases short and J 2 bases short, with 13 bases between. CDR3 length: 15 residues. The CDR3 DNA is TGTGCCAGCAGCCTAAGGGCAGGGACCTACAATGAGCAGTTCTTC. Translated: CASSLRAGTYNEQFF.

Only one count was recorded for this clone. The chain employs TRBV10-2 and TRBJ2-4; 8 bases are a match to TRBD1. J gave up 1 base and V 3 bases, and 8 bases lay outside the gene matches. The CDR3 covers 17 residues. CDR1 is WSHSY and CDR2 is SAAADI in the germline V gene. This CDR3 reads CASSDQRQGWAKNIQYF. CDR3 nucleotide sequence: TGCGCCAGCAGTGATCAGAGACAGGGGTGGGCCAAAAACATTCAGTACTTC.

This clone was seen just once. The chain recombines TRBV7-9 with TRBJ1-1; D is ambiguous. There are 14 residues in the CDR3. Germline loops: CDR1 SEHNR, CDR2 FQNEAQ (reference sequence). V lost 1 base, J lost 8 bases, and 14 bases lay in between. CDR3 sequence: CASSLVGTYGEAFF. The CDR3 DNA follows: TGTGCCAGCAGCTTAGTAGGAACTTACGGGGAAGCTTTCTTT.

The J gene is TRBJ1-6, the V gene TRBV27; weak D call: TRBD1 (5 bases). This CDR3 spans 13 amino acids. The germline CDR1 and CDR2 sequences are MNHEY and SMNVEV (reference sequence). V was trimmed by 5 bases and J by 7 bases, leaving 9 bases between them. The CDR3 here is CASSGQGNSPLHF. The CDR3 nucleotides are TGTGCCAGCAGTGGGCAGGGAAATTCACCCCTCCACTTT.

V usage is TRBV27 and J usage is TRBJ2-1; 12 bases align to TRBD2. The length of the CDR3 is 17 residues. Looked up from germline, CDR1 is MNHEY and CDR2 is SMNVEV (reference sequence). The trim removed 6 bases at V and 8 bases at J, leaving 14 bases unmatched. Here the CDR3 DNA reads TGTGCCAGCAGACCCGTGACTAGCGGGAGCCGGGGCGATGAGCAGTTCTTC. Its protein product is CASRPVTSGSRGDEQFF.

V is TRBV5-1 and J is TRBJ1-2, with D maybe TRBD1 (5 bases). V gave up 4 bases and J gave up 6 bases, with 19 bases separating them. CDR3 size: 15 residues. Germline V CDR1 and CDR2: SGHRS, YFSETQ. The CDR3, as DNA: TGCGCCAGCAGCCCGCGGGGGTCTTCTTACGATGGCTACACCTTC. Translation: CASSPRGSSYDGYTF.

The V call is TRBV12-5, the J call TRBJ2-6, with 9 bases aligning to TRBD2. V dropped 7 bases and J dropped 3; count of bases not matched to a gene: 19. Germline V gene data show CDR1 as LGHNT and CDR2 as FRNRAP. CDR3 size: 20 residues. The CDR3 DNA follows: TGTGCTAGTGCCGGTTTGGCGGGAGGGCCCTCGAGGTTTGGGGCCAACGTCCTGACTTTC. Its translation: CASAGLAGGPSRFGANVLTF.

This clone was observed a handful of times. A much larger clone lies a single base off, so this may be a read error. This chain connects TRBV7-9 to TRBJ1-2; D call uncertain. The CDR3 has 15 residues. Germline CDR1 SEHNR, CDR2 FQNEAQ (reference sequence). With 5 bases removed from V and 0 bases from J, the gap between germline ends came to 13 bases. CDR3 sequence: CASSPATGTNYGYTF. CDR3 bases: TGTGCCAGCAGCCCCGCAACGGGGACTAACTATGGCTACACCTTC.

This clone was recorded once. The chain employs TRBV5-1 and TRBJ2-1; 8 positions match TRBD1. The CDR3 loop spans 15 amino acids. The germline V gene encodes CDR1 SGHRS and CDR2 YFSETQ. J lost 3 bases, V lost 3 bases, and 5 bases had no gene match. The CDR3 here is CASSSPDRDYNEQFF. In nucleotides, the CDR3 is TGCGCCAGCAGCTCTCCGGACAGGGACTACAATGAGCAGTTCTTC. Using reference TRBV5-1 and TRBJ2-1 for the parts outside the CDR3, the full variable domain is KAGVTQTPRYLIKTRGQQVTLSCSPISGHRSVSWYQQTPGQGLQFLFEYFSETQRNKGNFPGRFSGRQFSNSRSEMNVSTLELGDSALYLCASSSPDRDYNEQFFGPGTRLTVL.

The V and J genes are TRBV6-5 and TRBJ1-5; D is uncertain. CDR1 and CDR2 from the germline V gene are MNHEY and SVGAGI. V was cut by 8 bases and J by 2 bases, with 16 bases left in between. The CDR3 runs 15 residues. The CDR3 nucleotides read TGTGCCAGCCCATATGCCCCTTCGGGCAATCAGCCCCAGCATTTT. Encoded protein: CASPYAPSGNQPQHF.

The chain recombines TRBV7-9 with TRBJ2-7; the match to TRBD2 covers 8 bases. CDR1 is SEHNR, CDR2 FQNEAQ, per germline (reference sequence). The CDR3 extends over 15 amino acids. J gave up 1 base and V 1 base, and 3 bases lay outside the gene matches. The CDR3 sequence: CASSLGLAGSYEQYF. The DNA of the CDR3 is TGTGCCAGCAGCTTAGGGTTAGCGGGATCCTACGAGCAGTACTTC.

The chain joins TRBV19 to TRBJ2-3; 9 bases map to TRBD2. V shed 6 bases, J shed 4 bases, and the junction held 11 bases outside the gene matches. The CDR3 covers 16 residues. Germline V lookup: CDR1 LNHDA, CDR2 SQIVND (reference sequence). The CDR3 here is CASRARGGRAPDTQYF. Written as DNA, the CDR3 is TGTGCCAGTAGGGCTAGGGGCGGGAGGGCTCCAGATACGCAGTATTTT. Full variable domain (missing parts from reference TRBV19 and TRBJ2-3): DGGITQSPKYLFRKEGQNVTLSCEQNLNHDAMYWYRQDPGQGLRLIYYSQIVNDFQKGDIAEGYSVSREKKESFPLTVTSAQKNPTAFYLCASRARGGRAPDTQYFGPGTRLTVL.